These 31 T cell receptor beta chains were sequenced from one sample in a study of blood T cell repertoires in COVID-19. TCRdb's table, derived via immunoSEQ multiplex PCR, lists solely in-frame clones and lacks some. Of over 130,000 clones detected, about four fifths appear once; the ten largest clones hold under 2.5%. The sample was peripheral blood. The receptor source for this set is a man in his 70s with acute or convalescent COVID-19.

This chain connects TRBV7-8 to TRBJ1-3; D is perhaps TRBD1 (5 bases). This CDR3 has 20 residues. Germline CDR1 is SGHVS and CDR2 is FQNEAQ. Between the trimmed V and J ends, which lost 3 bases and 0 bases, there was a span of 24 bases. The CDR3 bases are TGTGCCAGCAGCTTCTTAGAACAATCACGGGGGGAACTCTCTGGAAACACCATATATTTT. Protein product: CASSFLEQSRGELSGNTIYF.

V is TRBV19 and J is TRBJ1-2; D might be TRBD1 (6 bases). V lost 10 bases and J lost 3, with 15 bases in between. CDR3 length: 13 residues. Germline CDR1 is LNHDA and CDR2 is SQIVND (reference sequence). For the CDR3, the DNA is TGTGCCACTACGGCAGGGGCGGACTATGGCTACACCTTC. Its protein product is CATTAGADYGYTF. Based on the CDR3 plus reference TRBV19 and TRBJ1-2, the full variable domain is DGGITQSPKYLFRKEGQNVTLSCEQNLNHDAMYWYRQDPGQGLRLIYYSQIVNDFQKGDIAEGYSVSREKKESFPLTVTSAQKNPTAFYLCATTAGADYGYTFGSGTRLTVV.

This chain joins TRBV2 and TRBJ2-6, with 7 positions matching TRBD1. Germline assignment: CDR1 SNHLY and CDR2 FYNNEI. The trim removed 10 bases at V and 0 bases at J, leaving 18 bases unmatched. CDR3 length equals 19 residues. CDR3 sequence (DNA): TGTGCCACCGTTCCTGCCGGGACAGCTTTTTCCTCTGGGGCCAACGTCCTGACTTTC. Amino acid sequence: CATVPAGTAFSSGANVLTF.

This sequence joins TRBV7-6 and TRBJ1-2, with TRBD1 identical over 7 bases. This CDR3 is 15 amino acids long. Germline values: CDR1 SGHVS, CDR2 FNYEAQ. With 4 bases clipped from V and 0 bases from J, the junction kept 5 bases outside the gene matches. CDR3 protein: CASSSGTVANYGYTF. CDR3 bases: TGTGCCAGCAGCTCTGGGACAGTCGCTAACTATGGCTACACCTTC.

This chain's CDR3 is CASSYGGGQVLYEQYF. DNA for the CDR3: TGTGCCAGCAGTTACGGAGGGGGACAGGTCCTATACGAGCAGTACTTC. V gene TRBV6-5 combines with J gene TRBJ2-7; 8 bases are shared with TRBD1. Trimming at V came to 2 bases and at J to 4 bases, leaving 10 bases not matched to a gene. The germline V gene has CDR1 MNHEY and CDR2 SVGAGI. The CDR3 has 16 amino acids.

A single count supports this clone. This chain joins TRBV6-5 and TRBJ1-1, with D unclear. The CDR3 length is 16 residues. CDR1 is MNHEY and CDR2 is SVGAGI in the germline V gene. Deletions cut 0 bases from V and 1 base from J, with 12 bases between. The CDR3: CASSYSFYGGNTEAFF. CDR3 sequence (DNA): TGTGCCAGCAGTTACTCGTTTTATGGAGGGAACACTGAAGCTTTCTTT.

The chain carries TRBV12-3 or TRBV12-4 and TRBJ1-4; 7 bases align to TRBD1. The CDR3 spans 13 residues. Trimming removed 6 bases from V and 3 bases from J; junction bases left unmatched: 1. DNA of the CDR3: TGTGCCAGCAGAGGGGGCCCTAATGAAAAACTGTTTTTT. It specifies CASRGGPNEKLFF.

The J gene is TRBJ2-3, the V gene TRBV4-1, with D tentatively TRBD1 (5 bases). The CDR3 covers 16 residues. V gave up 0 bases and J gave up 0 bases, with 10 bases separating them. From germline, CDR1 is MGHRA and CDR2 YSYEKL. The CDR3 loop is CASSQEGQPSTDTQYF. In nucleotides, the CDR3 is TGCGCCAGCAGCCAAGAGGGGCAGCCGAGCACAGATACGCAGTATTTT.

This chain connects TRBV18 to TRBJ1-3; D uncertain. V dropped 5 bases and J dropped 6 bases, with 11 bases sitting between them. This CDR3 contains 13 residues. Germline-derived CDR1 and CDR2 are KGHSH and LQKENI. This chain's CDR3 is CASSRSESNTIYF. For the CDR3, the DNA is TGTGCCAGCTCAAGGTCGGAGTCAAACACCATATATTTT.

The genes are TRBV7-8 and TRBJ2-1, with 8 bases identical to TRBD1. Germline V gene sequence: CDR1 SGHVS, CDR2 FQNEAQ. The V segment lost 6 bases and the J segment 3 bases; nucleotides outside the gene matches: 7. The CDR3 extends over 15 amino acids. CDR3 in amino acids: CASRATGVVYNEQFF. The CDR3 bases are TGTGCCAGCAGGGCGACAGGGGTGGTCTACAATGAGCAGTTCTTC.

The rearrangement links TRBV5-1 to TRBJ1-4; perhaps TRBD1 as D (5 bases). CDR1 SGHRS and CDR2 YFSETQ come from the germline V gene. The V gene lost 3 bases and the J gene lost 5 bases, with 20 bases spanning the gap. The CDR3 contains 17 residues. CDR3 sequence: CASSWTPGREANEKLFF. The DNA for the CDR3 is TGCGCCAGCAGCTGGACCCCTGGCAGGGAGGCGAATGAAAAACTGTTTTTT.

The rearrangement links TRBV28 to TRBJ2-6; a weak D match, TRBD2 (6 bases). V dropped 5 bases and J dropped 2 bases, with 10 bases sitting between them. Germline V gene data show CDR1 as MDHEN and CDR2 as SYDVKM. CDR3 length: 15 amino acids. CDR3 nucleotides: TGTGCCAGCAGTCAGGGAGGCGCTGGGGCCAACGTCCTGACTTTC. Amino acid sequence: CASSQGGAGANVLTF.

This chain links TRBV28 with TRBJ2-7; D remains unclear. The CDR3 has 14 residues. Trimming took off 3 bases at V and 0 bases at J, with 9 bases between the two ends. Germline lookup yields CDR1 MDHEN and CDR2 SYDVKM. The CDR3 coding sequence is TGTGCCAGCAGTTTTATGGCCAACTCCTACGAGCAGTACTTC. Translating gives CASSFMANSYEQYF.

This sequence joins TRBV10-2 and TRBJ1-5; the D gene is possibly TRBD1 (6 bases). Trimming removed 8 bases from V and 5 bases from J, with 10 bases in between. The germline V gene encodes CDR1 WSHSY and CDR2 SAAADI. The CDR3 covers 12 residues. CDR3 DNA sequence: TGCGCCAGCGGGGACATTGATCAGCCCCAGCATTTT. It specifies CASGDIDQPQHF.

The chain links TRBV7-9 to TRBJ2-2; 9 bases map to TRBD2. V shed 5 bases, J shed 4 bases, and the junction held 8 bases outside the gene matches. Germline lookup yields CDR1 SEHNR and CDR2 FQNEAQ (reference sequence). The CDR3 spans 16 residues. In DNA form, the CDR3 reads TGTGCCAGCAGCGCCCGCGGGGGGGTTGGCACCGGGGAGCTGTTTTTT. Translation gives CASSARGGVGTGELFF.

This clone has just one count. V is TRBV11-2 and J is TRBJ2-5; 8 nucleotides agree with TRBD1. V was clipped by 5 bases and J by 5 bases; unmatched bases: 4. CDR3 length: 13 amino acids. Germline CDR1 and CDR2: SGHAT and FQNNGV. The CDR3 reads CASSPTGVETQYF. The CDR3 DNA follows: TGTGCCAGCAGCCCGACAGGGGTGGAGACCCAGTACTTC.

V is TRBV12-3 or TRBV12-4 and J is TRBJ2-3; tentative D call: TRBD1 (6 bases). The CDR3 is 12 residues long. V dropped 6 bases and J dropped 6 bases, with 10 bases sitting between them. The CDR3 loop is CASRGAPDTQYF. The CDR3 DNA follows: TGTGCCAGCAGGGGGGCTCCGGATACGCAGTATTTT.

The rearrangement uses TRBV5-4 and TRBJ1-2; 7 bases match TRBD1. Unmatched junction bases numbered 9, after V lost 4 bases and J lost 3 bases. Germline V gene data show CDR1 as SGHNT and CDR2 as YYREEE (reference sequence). The CDR3 consists of 15 residues. The CDR3 loop reads CASSGMGQPYYGYTF. The CDR3 nucleotides read TGTGCCAGCAGCGGCATGGGACAGCCATACTATGGCTACACCTTC.

A remark on this clone: Other DNA sequences in this specimen translate into the identical CDR3. The chain employs TRBV6-5 and TRBJ2-3; 7 bases are shared with TRBD2. This CDR3 has 14 residues. V lost 5 bases and J lost 1; bases outside the gene matches: 3. Germline assignment: CDR1 MNHEY and CDR2 SVGAGI. CDR3 protein: CASSPSGGTDTQYF. The CDR3 nucleotides are TGTGCCAGCAGTCCAAGCGGGGGCACAGATACGCAGTATTTT.

The chain couples TRBV2 to TRBJ1-1, with unresolved D. Germline CDR1 reads SNHLY; CDR2 reads FYNNEI. This CDR3 spans 13 amino acids. V lost 4 bases, J lost 2 bases, and 8 bases lay in between. CDR3 DNA: TGTGCCAGCAGTGGGGAGGCAAACACTGAAGCTTTCTTT. Amino acid sequence: CASSGEANTEAFF.

This clone was observed a handful of times. V is TRBV12-3 or TRBV12-4 and J is TRBJ1-2; TRBD1 matches at 9 bases. This CDR3 spans 13 amino acids. V trimming: 6 bases; J trimming: 5 bases; junction bases outside the gene matches: 4. The CDR3 DNA follows: TGTGCCAGCAGCCCAGGACAGGGGTATGGCTACACCTTC. Translated, it gives CASSPGQGYGYTF.

The rearrangement joins TRBV7-9 to TRBJ2-2; possibly TRBD1 for D (5 bases). CDR1 is SEHNR, CDR2 FQNEAQ, per germline (reference sequence). CDR3 length: 13 residues. V lost 3 bases to trimming and J lost 4 bases, with 6 bases between them. The CDR3 is CASSFRVTGELFF. Here the CDR3 DNA reads TGTGCCAGCAGCTTCAGGGTCACCGGGGAGCTGTTTTTT.

This clone came up a few times. V usage is TRBV28 and J usage is TRBJ2-5; D is perhaps TRBD2 (6 bases). This CDR3 has 13 amino acids. The V end was cut by 6 bases, the J end by 4 bases, with 12 bases between. The germline CDR1 and CDR2 sequences are MDHEN and SYDVKM. CDR3 loop: CASSPRRGETQYF. CDR3 sequence (DNA): TGTGCCAGCAGCCCCAGGAGGGGAGAGACCCAGTACTTC.

The chain links TRBV6-6 to TRBJ1-1; 7 positions agree with TRBD1. Germline V gene sequence: CDR1 MNHNY, CDR2 SVGAGI (reference sequence). CDR3 length equals 16 residues. The V and J ends lost 2 bases and 1 base, in that order; junction bases with no gene match: 7. For the CDR3, the DNA is TGTGCCAGCAGTTACGGGGACAGTCGGCGGAACACTGAAGCTTTCTTT. This translates into CASSYGDSRRNTEAFF.

The chain employs TRBV14 and TRBJ2-7; TRBD2 might be the D (5 bases). The CDR3 spans 14 residues. Germline V gene sequence: CDR1 SGHDN, CDR2 FVKESK. V lost 1 base, J lost 2 bases, and 9 bases lay in between. CDR3: CASSQVEGPYEQYF. The DNA for the CDR3 is TGTGCCAGCAGCCAAGTTGAGGGCCCCTACGAGCAGTACTTC.

The sample holds one count of this clone. The chain employs TRBV7-8 and TRBJ2-5; possibly TRBD2 for D (5 bases). The CDR3 contains 15 residues. Per the germline V gene, CDR1 is SGHVS and CDR2 is FQNEAQ. V lost 5 bases and J lost 4, with 17 bases in between. The CDR3 here is CASSLNRGGRETQYF. CDR3 nucleotide sequence: TGTGCCAGCAGCCTGAATCGTGGAGGACGAGAGACCCAGTACTTC.

The rearrangement links TRBV6-5 to TRBJ1-3; D is possibly TRBD1 (5 bases). V was trimmed by 8 bases and J by 0 bases, leaving 8 bases between them. CDR1 MNHEY and CDR2 SVGAGI come from the germline V gene. There are 13 residues in the CDR3. CDR3 bases: TGTGCCAGCGGGGGGACCTCTGGAAACACCATATATTTT. Its translation is CASGGTSGNTIYF.

This sequence joins TRBV2 and TRBJ1-4; tentatively, D is TRBD1 (5 bases). This CDR3 contains 15 residues. The ends were cut back, 4 bases at V and 1 base at J, with 10 bases in the middle. The germline V gene has CDR1 SNHLY and CDR2 FYNNEI. CDR3 DNA sequence: TGTGCCAGCAGTGTTCAGGGACTAACTAATGAAAAACTGTTTTTT. Its protein is CASSVQGLTNEKLFF.

This chain uses TRBV5-4 with TRBJ2-5; no reliable D call. This CDR3 region has 14 residues. V shed 4 bases and J shed 4 bases, with 14 bases lying between them. Germline CDR1 reads SGHNT; CDR2 reads YYREEE (reference sequence). This CDR3 is CASSRQDTAETQYF. CDR3 nucleotides: TGTGCCAGCAGCCGTCAGGATACCGCAGAGACCCAGTACTTC. Looking up the rest from reference TRBV5-4 and TRBJ2-5 gives the full variable domain: ETGVTQSPTHLIKTRGQQVTLRCSSQSGHNTVSWYQQALGQGPQFIFQYYREEENGRGNFPPRFSGLQFPNYSSELNVNALELDDSALYLCASSRQDTAETQYFGPGTRLLVL.

The rearrangement links TRBV19 to TRBJ1-2; the D is unclear. Germline values: CDR1 LNHDA, CDR2 SQIVND (reference sequence). Deletions cut 8 bases from V and 4 bases from J, with 11 bases between. This CDR3 is 12 amino acids long. The chain's CDR3 is CASSHGPYGYTF. In DNA, the CDR3 is TGTGCCAGTTCCCATGGCCCCTATGGCTACACCTTC.

This clone was recorded once. V and J are TRBV4-2 and TRBJ2-1; the match to TRBD2 covers 7 bases. V shed 1 base, J shed 5 bases, and the junction held 5 bases outside the gene matches. CDR1 and CDR2 from the germline V gene are LGHNA and YNFKEQ. This CDR3 spans 15 amino acids. DNA of the CDR3: TGTGCCAGCAGCCAAGTTACCGGGAGGCACAATGAGCAGTTCTTC. This gives the protein CASSQVTGRHNEQFF.